This T cell receptor beta chain was observed in a study of T cell changes during pregnancy in multiple sclerosis. CDR3 length equals 12 residues. J was trimmed by 3 bases and V by 7 bases; bases with no gene match: 4. Germline lookup yields CDR1 SQVTM and CDR2 ANQGSEA. Some clones are missing from TCRdb's copy, which holds only in-frame ones; the method was immunoSEQ multiplex PCR. This sample has 70,000 to 80,000 clones, with about 85% found just once. This receptor was taken from a female donor with multiple sclerosis, enrolled in a pregnancy study. The V gene is TRBV29-1, the J gene TRBJ2-5, with 8 bases lining up with TRBD1. Sequenced material: peripheral blood, taken before pregnancy. The CDR3: CSGGQGKETQYF. CDR3 nucleotides: TGCAGCGGCGGACAGGGTAAAGAGACCCAGTACTTC.